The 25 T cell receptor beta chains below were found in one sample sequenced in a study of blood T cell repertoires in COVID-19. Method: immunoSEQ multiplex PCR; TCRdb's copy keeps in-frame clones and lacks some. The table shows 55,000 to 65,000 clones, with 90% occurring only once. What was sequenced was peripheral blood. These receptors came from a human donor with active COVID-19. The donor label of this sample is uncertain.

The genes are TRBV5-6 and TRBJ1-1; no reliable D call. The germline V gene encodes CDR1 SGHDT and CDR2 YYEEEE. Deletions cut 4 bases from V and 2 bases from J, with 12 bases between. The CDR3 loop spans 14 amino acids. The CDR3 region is CASSLVVGNTEAFF. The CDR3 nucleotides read TGTGCCAGCAGCCTTGTAGTTGGTAACACTGAAGCTTTCTTT.

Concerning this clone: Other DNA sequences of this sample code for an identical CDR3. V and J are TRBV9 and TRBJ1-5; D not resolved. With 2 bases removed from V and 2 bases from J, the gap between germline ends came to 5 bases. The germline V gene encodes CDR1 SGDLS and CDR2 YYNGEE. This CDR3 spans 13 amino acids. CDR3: CASSVHGNQPQHF. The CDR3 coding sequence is TGTGCCAGCAGCGTTCATGGCAATCAGCCCCAGCATTTT.

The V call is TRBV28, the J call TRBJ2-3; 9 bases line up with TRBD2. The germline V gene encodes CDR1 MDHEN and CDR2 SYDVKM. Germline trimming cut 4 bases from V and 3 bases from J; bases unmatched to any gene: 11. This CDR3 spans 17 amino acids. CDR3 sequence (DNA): TGTGCCAGCAGTTCGGTCCATGGGGGACTAGCAACAGATACGCAGTATTTT. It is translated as CASSSVHGGLATDTQYF.

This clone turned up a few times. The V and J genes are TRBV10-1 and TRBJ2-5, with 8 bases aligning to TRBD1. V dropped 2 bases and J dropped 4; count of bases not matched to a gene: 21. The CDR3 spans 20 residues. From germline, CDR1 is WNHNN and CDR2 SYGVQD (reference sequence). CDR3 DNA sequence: TGCGCCAGCAGTGAGGACCCCGGGACAGGAATTCGGTCAGAGGTAGAGACCCAGTACTTC. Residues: CASSEDPGTGIRSEVETQYF.

The CDR3 loop is CAWSWGGGDYGYTF. Written as DNA, the CDR3 is TGTGCCTGGAGTTGGGGAGGCGGGGACTATGGCTACACCTTC. The chain carries TRBV30 and TRBJ1-2; D is unresolved. Trimming shortened V by 2 bases and J by 3 bases, and 13 bases separated the two germline ends. Germline CDR1 GTSNPN, CDR2 SVGIG (reference sequence). This CDR3 spans 14 amino acids.

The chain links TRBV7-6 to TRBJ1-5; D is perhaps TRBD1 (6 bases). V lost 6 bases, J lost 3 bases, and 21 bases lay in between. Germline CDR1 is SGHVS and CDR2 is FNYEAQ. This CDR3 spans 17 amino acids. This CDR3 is CASSPTGPTGINQPQHF. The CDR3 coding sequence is TGTGCCAGCAGTCCAACGGGTCCTACAGGGATCAATCAGCCCCAGCATTTT.

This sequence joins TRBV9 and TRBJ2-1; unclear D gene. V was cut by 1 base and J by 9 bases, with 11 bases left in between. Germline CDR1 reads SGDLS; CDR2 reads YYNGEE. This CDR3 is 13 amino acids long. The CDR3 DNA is TGTGCCAGCAGCGTACAGCCTCGAGGTGAGCAGTTCTTC. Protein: CASSVQPRGEQFF.

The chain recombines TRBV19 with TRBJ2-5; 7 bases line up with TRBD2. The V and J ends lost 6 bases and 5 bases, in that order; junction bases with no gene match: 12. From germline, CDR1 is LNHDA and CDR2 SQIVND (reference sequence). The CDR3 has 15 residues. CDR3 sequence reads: CASSPLEGRGETQYF. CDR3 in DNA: TGTGCCAGTAGCCCCCTGGAGGGGCGGGGGGAGACCCAGTACTTC.

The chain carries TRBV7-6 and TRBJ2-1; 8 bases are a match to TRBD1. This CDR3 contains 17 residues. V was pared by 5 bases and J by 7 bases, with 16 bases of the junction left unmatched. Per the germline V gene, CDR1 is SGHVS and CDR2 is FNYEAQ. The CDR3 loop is CASSPWPQGQGMNEQFF. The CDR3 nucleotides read TGTGCCAGCAGCCCATGGCCCCAAGGACAGGGAATGAATGAGCAGTTCTTC.

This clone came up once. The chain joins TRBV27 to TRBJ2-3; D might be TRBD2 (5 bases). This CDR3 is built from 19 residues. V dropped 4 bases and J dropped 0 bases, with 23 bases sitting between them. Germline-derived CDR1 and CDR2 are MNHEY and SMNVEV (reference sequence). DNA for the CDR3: TGTGCCAGCAGTTCGCTCGTAGGACTGCCTTACTCTAGCACAGATACGCAGTATTTT. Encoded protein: CASSSLVGLPYSSTDTQYF.

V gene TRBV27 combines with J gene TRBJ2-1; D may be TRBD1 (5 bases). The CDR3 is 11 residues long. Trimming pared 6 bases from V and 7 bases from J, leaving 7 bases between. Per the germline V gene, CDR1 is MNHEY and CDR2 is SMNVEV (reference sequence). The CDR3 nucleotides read TGTGCCAGCAGGGGGCTTAATGAGCAGTTCTTC. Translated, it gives CASRGLNEQFF.

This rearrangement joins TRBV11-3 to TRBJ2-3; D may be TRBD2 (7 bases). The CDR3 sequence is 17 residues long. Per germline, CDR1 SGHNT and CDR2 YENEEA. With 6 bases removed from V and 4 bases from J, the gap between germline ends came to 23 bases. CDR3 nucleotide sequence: TGTGCCAGCAGATTCCTGAGAGGGGGGGCCAACGCAGATACGCAGTATTTT. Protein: CASRFLRGGANADTQYF.

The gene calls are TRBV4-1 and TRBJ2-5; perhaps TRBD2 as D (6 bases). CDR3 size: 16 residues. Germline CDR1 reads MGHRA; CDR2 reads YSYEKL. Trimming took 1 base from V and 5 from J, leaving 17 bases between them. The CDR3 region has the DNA TGCGCCAGCAGCCAAGGAGAGACTAGTATCTGGGAGACCCAGTACTTC. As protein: CASSQGETSIWETQYF.

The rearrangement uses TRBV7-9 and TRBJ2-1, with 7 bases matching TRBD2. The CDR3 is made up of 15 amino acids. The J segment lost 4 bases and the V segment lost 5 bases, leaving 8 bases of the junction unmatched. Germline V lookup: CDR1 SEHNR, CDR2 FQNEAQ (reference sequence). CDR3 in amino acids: CASSRGLPIYNEQFF. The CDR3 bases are TGTGCCAGCAGCCGGGGACTACCTATTTACAATGAGCAGTTCTTC.

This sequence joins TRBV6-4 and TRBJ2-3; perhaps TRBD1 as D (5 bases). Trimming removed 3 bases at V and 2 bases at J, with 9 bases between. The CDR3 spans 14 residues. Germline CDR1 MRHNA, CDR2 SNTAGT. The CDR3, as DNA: TGTGCCAGCAGTGAAGGGGCTTCCACAGATACGCAGTATTTT. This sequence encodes CASSEGASTDTQYF.

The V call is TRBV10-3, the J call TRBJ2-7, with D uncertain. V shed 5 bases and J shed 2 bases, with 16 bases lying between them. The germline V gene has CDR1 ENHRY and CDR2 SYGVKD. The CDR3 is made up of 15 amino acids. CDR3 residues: CAISNPRGETYEQYF. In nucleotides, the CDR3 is TGTGCCATCAGTAATCCTCGAGGAGAAACCTACGAGCAGTACTTC.

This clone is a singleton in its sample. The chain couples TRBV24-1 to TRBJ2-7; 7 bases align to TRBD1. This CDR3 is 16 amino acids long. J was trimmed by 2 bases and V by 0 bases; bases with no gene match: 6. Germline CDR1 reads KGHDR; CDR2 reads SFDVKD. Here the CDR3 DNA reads TGTGCCACCAGTGATTTGCCAGACAGGGTAGCCTACGAGCAGTACTTC. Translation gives CATSDLPDRVAYEQYF.

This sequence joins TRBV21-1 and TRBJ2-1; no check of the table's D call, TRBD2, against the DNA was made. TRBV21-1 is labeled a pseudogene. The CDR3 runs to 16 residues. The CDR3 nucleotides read TGTGCCAGCAGCATCCTCTCCGGTGGGGGGGAGTATGAGCAGTTCTTC. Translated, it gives CASSILSGGGEYEQFF.

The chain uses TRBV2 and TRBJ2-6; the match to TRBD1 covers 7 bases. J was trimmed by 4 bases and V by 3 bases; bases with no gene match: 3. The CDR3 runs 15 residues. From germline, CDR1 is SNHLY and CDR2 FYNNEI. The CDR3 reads CASSDRGSGANVLTF. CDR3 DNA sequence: TGTGCCAGCAGTGACAGGGGGTCCGGGGCCAACGTCCTGACTTTC. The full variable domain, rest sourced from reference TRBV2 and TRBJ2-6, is EPEVTQTPSHQVTQMGQEVILRCVPISNHLYFYWYRQILGQKVEFLVSFYNNEISEKSEIFDDQFSVERPDGSNFTLKIRSTKLEDSAMYFCASSDRGSGANVLTFGAGSRLTVL.

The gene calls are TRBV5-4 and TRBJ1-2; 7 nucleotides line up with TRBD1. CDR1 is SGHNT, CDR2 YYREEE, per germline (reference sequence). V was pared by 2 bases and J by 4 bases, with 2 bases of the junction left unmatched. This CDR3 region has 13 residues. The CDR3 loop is CASSLGGPYGYTF. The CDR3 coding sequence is TGTGCCAGCAGCTTAGGGGGCCCCTATGGCTACACCTTC.

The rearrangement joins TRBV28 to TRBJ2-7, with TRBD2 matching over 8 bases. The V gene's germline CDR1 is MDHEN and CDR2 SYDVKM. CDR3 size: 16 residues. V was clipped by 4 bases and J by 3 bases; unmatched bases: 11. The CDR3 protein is CASSSRDGGGSYEQYF. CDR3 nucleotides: TGTGCCAGCAGTTCAAGGGACGGGGGGGGCAGCTACGAGCAGTACTTC.

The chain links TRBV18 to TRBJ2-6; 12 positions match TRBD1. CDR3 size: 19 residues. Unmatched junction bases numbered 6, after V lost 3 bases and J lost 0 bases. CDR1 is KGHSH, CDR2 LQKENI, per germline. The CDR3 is CASSPLGQGAISGANVLTF. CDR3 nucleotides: TGTGCCAGCTCACCCCTGGGACAGGGGGCGATCTCTGGGGCCAACGTCCTGACTTTC.

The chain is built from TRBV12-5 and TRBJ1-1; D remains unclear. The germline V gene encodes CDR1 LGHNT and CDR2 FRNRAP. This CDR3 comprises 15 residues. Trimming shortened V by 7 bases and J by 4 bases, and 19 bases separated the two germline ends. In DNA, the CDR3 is TGTGCTAGTGCCAACGAACGACCAGAGCGCACTGAAGCTTTCTTT. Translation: CASANERPERTEAFF.

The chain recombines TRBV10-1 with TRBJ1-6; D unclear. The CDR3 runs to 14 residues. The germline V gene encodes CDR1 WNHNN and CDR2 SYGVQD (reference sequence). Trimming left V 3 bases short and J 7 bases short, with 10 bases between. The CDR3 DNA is TGCGCCAGCAGTGAAGCGGGCCCGAATTCACCCCTCCACTTT. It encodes CASSEAGPNSPLHF.

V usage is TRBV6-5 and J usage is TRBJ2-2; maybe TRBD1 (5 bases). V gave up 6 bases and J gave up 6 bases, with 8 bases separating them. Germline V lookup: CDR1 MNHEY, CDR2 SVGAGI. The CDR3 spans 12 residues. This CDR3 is CASSQGSGELFF. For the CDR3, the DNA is TGTGCCAGCAGCCAGGGTTCCGGGGAGCTGTTTTTT.